The 14 T cell receptor beta chains presented below share a single source sample, sequenced in a study of human T cells and chemical hapten exposure. Time point: healthy volunteer bleed at 6 weeks. It was unfractionated whole blood from which total RNA was extracted. TCRdb reanalysed the RACE reads using MiXCR and keeps one entry per CDR3 protein. The data show about 30,000 distinct CDR3 sequences, with around 5.5% seen just once and more than 10% held by the top ten. Input material: whole blood. These receptors were collected from a human donor in good health. Some clones in this sample may be carry-over from other donors' samples.

The sample holds many counts of this clonotype. The V and J genes are TRBV11-1 and TRBJ2-3; TRBD2 is a possible D gene (6 bases). The CDR3 contains 14 residues. V lost 5 bases to trimming and J lost 3 bases, with 12 bases between them. In germline, CDR1 is SGHAT, CDR2 FQDESV (reference sequence). DNA of the CDR3: TGTGCCAGCAGCGTCGGGACTGGAACAGATACGCAGTATTTT. Its translation is CASSVGTGTDTQYF.

This clonotype was seen repeatedly, ten times or more. The chain employs TRBV20-1 and TRBJ1-5; D might be TRBD1 (5 bases). This CDR3 spans 12 amino acids. V shed 7 bases and J shed 4 bases, with 11 bases lying between them. Germline assignment: CDR1 DFQATT and CDR2 SNEGSKA (reference sequence). CDR3 in amino acids: CSGGNGNQPQHF. CDR3 bases: TGCAGTGGGGGCAATGGGAATCAGCCCCAGCATTTT.

This clonotype has at least ten counts. The genes are TRBV15 and TRBJ2-7; either TRBD1 or TRBD2 may supply D (5 bases each). This CDR3 is 16 amino acids long. Trimming pared 4 bases from V and 5 bases from J, leaving 21 bases between. CDR1 LNHNV and CDR2 YYDKDF come from the germline V gene (reference sequence). CDR3 DNA: TGTGCCACCAGCATGGGACGGGCCAGGAGGTACAACGAGCAGTACTTC. Translation gives CATSMGRARRYNEQYF.

This clonotype was seen at least ten times. The V gene is TRBV6-5, the J gene TRBJ1-1, with TRBD1 identical over 8 bases. Looked up from germline, CDR1 is MNHEY and CDR2 is SVGAGI. The CDR3 totals 13 residues. Trimming removed 4 bases from V and 5 bases from J; junction bases left unmatched: 3. Here the CDR3 DNA reads TGTGCCAGCAGTTCCCGACAGGGGACTGAAGCTTTCTTT. The encoded protein is CASSSRQGTEAFF.

This clonotype has ten or more counts. The V and J genes are TRBV6-5 and TRBJ2-6; tentative D call: TRBD1 (5 bases). V lost 5 bases and J lost 0, with 8 bases in between. The CDR3 spans 15 residues. CDR1 is MNHEY, CDR2 SVGAGI, per germline. CDR3 DNA sequence: TGTGCCAGCAGTCGACAGTACTCTGGGGCCAACGTCCTGACTTTC. This translates into CASSRQYSGANVLTF.

This clonotype was counted only a few times. The chain has TRBV15 and TRBJ2-5, with D perhaps being TRBD1 or TRBD2 (6 bases each). The CDR3 contains 15 residues. The germline V gene has CDR1 LNHNV and CDR2 YYDKDF (reference sequence). Between the trimmed V and J ends, which lost 0 bases and 5 bases, there was a span of 13 bases. CDR3 region: CATSRDLGGQETQYF. The CDR3 DNA reads TGTGCCACCAGCAGAGATCTTGGGGGGCAGGAGACCCAGTACTTC.

This clonotype was seen a handful of times. The V and J genes are TRBV18 and TRBJ1-1, with 8 positions matching TRBD1. V shed 2 bases, J shed 0 bases, and the junction held 8 bases outside the gene matches. The germline V gene has CDR1 KGHSH and CDR2 LQKENI. This CDR3 spans 17 amino acids. The CDR3 region is CASSPSPGGSMNTEAFF. CDR3 DNA sequence: TGTGCCAGCTCACCAAGTCCAGGGGGCTCAATGAACACTGAAGCTTTCTTT.

At least ten counts were recorded for this clonotype. The rearrangement links TRBV7-9 to TRBJ1-2; 7 nucleotides line up with TRBD1. CDR3 length: 13 residues. Germline trimming cut 5 bases from V and 8 bases from J; bases unmatched to any gene: 8. Germline V gene sequence: CDR1 SEHNR, CDR2 FQNEAQ (reference sequence). The CDR3 bases are TGTGCCAGCAGCGGAGGGCGAGGGGGCGGCTACACCTTC. Translating gives CASSGGRGGGYTF.

This clonotype was picked up many times. The chain carries TRBV7-6 and TRBJ2-3; D uncertain. The V end lost 4 bases, the J end lost 2 bases, and 10 bases lay between the germline ends. Germline lookup yields CDR1 SGHVS and CDR2 FNYEAQ. The CDR3 runs to 14 residues. Here the CDR3 reads CASSSVQYTDTQYF. The CDR3 bases are TGTGCCAGCAGCTCAGTCCAGTACACAGATACGCAGTATTTT.

This clonotype occurred many times. V is TRBV12-3 or TRBV12-4 and J is TRBJ2-3; D gene uncertain. The V and J ends lost 8 bases and 0 bases respectively, with 15 bases between them. The CDR3 runs 15 residues. The CDR3: CASGPTWSSTDTQYF. The CDR3 DNA is TGTGCCAGCGGCCCAACTTGGTCTAGCACAGATACGCAGTATTTT.

The J gene is TRBJ1-5, the V gene TRBV28; D not resolved. The CDR3 totals 12 residues. V was trimmed by 3 bases and J by 6 bases, leaving 6 bases between them. CDR1 and CDR2 (germline): MDHEN, SYDVKM. Here the CDR3 reads CASSFQSQPQHF. In DNA form, the CDR3 reads TGTGCCAGCAGTTTTCAAAGTCAGCCCCAGCATTTT.

This clonotype was recorded at least ten times. CDR3 residues: CASSLVGRTSYEQYF. In DNA, the CDR3 is TGTGCCAGCAGCTTAGTGGGACGGACCTCCTACGAGCAGTACTTC. The chain joins TRBV13 to TRBJ2-7, with D possibly being TRBD1 or TRBD2 (5 bases each). Trimming removed 1 base at V and 0 bases at J, with 10 bases between. This CDR3 has 15 residues. CDR1 PRHDT and CDR2 FYEKMQ come from the germline V gene (reference sequence).

This clonotype was observed many times. CDR3 bases: TGTGCCAGCTCACAATCCCGGGTCATCGAGAGCACTGAAGCTTTCTTT. It translates to CASSQSRVIESTEAFF. The chain links TRBV18 to TRBJ1-1; no definite D call. V gave up 4 bases and J gave up 4 bases, with 19 bases separating them. This CDR3 comprises 16 residues. Germline V CDR1 and CDR2: KGHSH, LQKENI.

This clonotype was seen repeatedly, ten times or more. V and J are TRBV27 and TRBJ2-3, with D perhaps matching TRBD2 (5 bases). CDR3 length equals 14 residues. V was pared by 3 bases and J by 5 bases, with 12 bases between. Germline lookup yields CDR1 MNHEY and CDR2 SMNVEV (reference sequence). CDR3 in amino acids: CASSLDPRGDTQYF. The CDR3 region has the DNA TGTGCCAGCAGTTTGGATCCCCGGGGAGATACGCAGTATTTT.